This is a list of T cell receptor beta chains from one sample in a study of cytomegalovirus exposure and HLA in healthy donors. Clones were sequenced by immunoSEQ multiplex PCR, and TCRdb holds only the in-frame ones, with some missing. The sample has over 150,000 clones; just under 80% are singletons. The material sequenced was PBMCs. All receptors derive from a woman between 45 and 60 years old in good health and CMV-seropositive. Each CDR3 is given with its conserved first and last residue. D genes are given only for firm matches. Some rows mark clone size as missing; the rest say once, few, many or name a class of expanded clone.

abundance: .; v_gene: TRBV11-2; d_gene: TRBD1; j_gene: TRBJ2-1; CDR3aa: CASSSGQGTYNEQFF; CDR3nt: TGTGCCAGCAGCTCCGGACAGGGCACCTACAATGAGCAGTTCTTC
abundance: .; v_gene: TRBV2; d_gene: TRBD1; j_gene: TRBJ1-2; CDR3aa: CASCPGDRIYGYTF; CDR3nt: TGTGCCAGCTGCCCAGGGGACAGGATCTATGGCTACACCTTC
abundance: .; v_gene: TRBV6-6; d_gene: .; j_gene: TRBJ2-1; CDR3aa: CASSITAYNEQFF; CDR3nt: TGTGCCAGCAGCATAACAGCTTACAATGAGCAGTTCTTC
abundance: .; v_gene: TRBV7-3; d_gene: .; j_gene: TRBJ1-1; CDR3aa: CASSGTGMTEAFF; CDR3nt: TGTGCCAGCAGCGGAACAGGGATGACTGAAGCTTTCTTT
abundance: .; v_gene: TRBV27; d_gene: .; j_gene: TRBJ2-3; CDR3aa: CASSATGSSTDTQYF; CDR3nt: TGTGCCAGCAGCGCCACAGGATCTAGCACAGATACGCAGTATTTT
abundance: .; v_gene: TRBV13; d_gene: .; j_gene: TRBJ2-6; CDR3aa: CASSLDDSSGANVLTF; CDR3nt: TGTGCCAGCAGCTTGGATGACAGCTCTGGGGCCAACGTCCTGACTTTC
abundance: .; v_gene: TRBV19; d_gene: TRBD1; j_gene: TRBJ1-6; CDR3aa: CASSPQTGSANNSPLHF; CDR3nt: TGTGCCAGTAGTCCACAGACAGGGTCGGCAAATAATTCACCCCTCCACTTT
abundance: .; v_gene: TRBV7-9; d_gene: TRBD1; j_gene: TRBJ1-2; CDR3aa: CSSSLVGQGLYGYTF; CDR3nt: TGTTCCAGCAGCTTAGTGGGACAGGGACTCTATGGCTACACCTTC
abundance: .; v_gene: TRBV5-6; d_gene: .; j_gene: TRBJ1-5; CDR3aa: CASSLSGGQPQHF; CDR3nt: TGTGCCAGCAGCCTGTCTGGGGGCCAGCCCCAGCATTTT
abundance: .; v_gene: TRBV5-1; d_gene: TRBD1; j_gene: TRBJ1-1; CDR3aa: CASSVRQGNTEAFF; CDR3nt: TGCGCCAGCAGCGTAAGACAGGGAAACACTGAAGCTTTCTTT
abundance: few; v_gene: TRBV4-1; d_gene: .; j_gene: TRBJ2-7; CDR3aa: CASSQLDTVANEQYF; CDR3nt: TGCGCCAGCAGCCAACTCGACACGGTTGCGAACGAGCAGTACTTC
abundance: .; v_gene: TRBV6-4; d_gene: .; j_gene: TRBJ2-1; CDR3aa: CASRRDSGGYNEQFF; CDR3nt: TGTGCCAGCAGGAGAGACTCCGGAGGCTACAATGAGCAGTTCTTC
abundance: .; v_gene: TRBV6-5; d_gene: .; j_gene: TRBJ1-1; CDR3aa: CASRVEAGLEAFF; CDR3nt: TGTGCCAGCCGAGTCGAGGCGGGACTTGAAGCTTTCTTT
abundance: .; v_gene: TRBV21-1; d_gene: .; j_gene: TRBJ1-2; CDR3aa: CASSKAGAGRDYGYTF; CDR3nt: TGTGCCAGCAGCAAAGCGGGGGCAGGGCGGGACTATGGCTACACCTTC
abundance: .; v_gene: TRBV21-1; d_gene: .; j_gene: TRBJ2-3; CDR3aa: CASRKPAASTDTQYF; CDR3nt: TGTGCCAGCAGGAAACCAGCGGCTAGCACAGATACGCAGTATTTT
abundance: .; v_gene: TRBV13; d_gene: .; j_gene: TRBJ2-7; CDR3aa: CASSPSGGRSYEQYF; CDR3nt: TGTGCCAGCAGTCCAAGTGGGGGCCGATCCTACGAGCAGTACTTC
abundance: .; v_gene: TRBV5-1; d_gene: TRBD2; j_gene: TRBJ2-3; CDR3aa: CASSLEGTSRSTDTQYF; CDR3nt: TGCGCCAGCAGCTTGGAAGGGACTAGCAGGAGCACAGATACGCAGTATTTT
abundance: .; v_gene: TRBV6-1; d_gene: TRBD1; j_gene: TRBJ1-6; CDR3aa: CASSKGTAERNSPLHF; CDR3nt: TGTGCCAGCAGTAAAGGGACAGCTGAAAGGAATTCACCCCTCCACTTT
abundance: .; v_gene: TRBV27; d_gene: .; j_gene: TRBJ2-2; CDR3aa: CASSFWGRNTGELFF; CDR3nt: TGTGCCAGCAGTTTTTGGGGGCGTAACACCGGGGAGCTGTTTTTT
abundance: .; v_gene: TRBV27; d_gene: .; j_gene: TRBJ2-3; CDR3aa: CASSFSAVPRWTDTQYF; CDR3nt: TGTGCCAGCAGTTTTTCAGCGGTTCCCAGATGGACAGATACGCAGTATTTT
abundance: .; v_gene: TRBV7-6; d_gene: TRBD1; j_gene: TRBJ2-3; CDR3aa: CASSSAGGTQYF; CDR3nt: TGTGCCAGCAGCTCGGCAGGGGGAACGCAGTATTTT
abundance: .; v_gene: TRBV4-1; d_gene: TRBD1; j_gene: TRBJ2-3; CDR3aa: CASSQVPKGTGSTDTQYF; CDR3nt: TGCGCCAGCAGCCAAGTACCTAAAGGGACAGGGAGCACAGATACGCAGTATTTT
abundance: .; v_gene: TRBV7-9; d_gene: TRBD2; j_gene: TRBJ2-3; CDR3aa: CASSLTSGSTDTQYF; CDR3nt: TGTGCCAGCAGCTTGACTAGCGGTAGCACAGATACGCAGTATTTT
abundance: .; v_gene: TRBV19; d_gene: .; j_gene: TRBJ2-5; CDR3aa: CASRDSLETQYF; CDR3nt: TGTGCCAGTAGGGACAGTTTAGAGACCCAGTACTTC
abundance: few; v_gene: TRBV6-1; d_gene: .; j_gene: TRBJ2-2; CDR3aa: CASTGPGNTGELFF; CDR3nt: TGTGCCAGCACAGGGCCGGGGAACACCGGGGAGCTGTTTTTT
abundance: .; v_gene: TRBV2; d_gene: .; j_gene: TRBJ1-1; CDR3aa: CASRFTGSGGNTEAFF; CDR3nt: TGTGCCAGCAGGTTCACAGGGAGTGGTGGGAACACTGAAGCTTTCTTT
abundance: .; v_gene: TRBV7-3; d_gene: TRBD2; j_gene: TRBJ2-5; CDR3aa: CASSLMAAGGAQETQYF; CDR3nt: TGTGCCAGCAGCTTAATGGCGGCGGGGGGGGCCCAAGAGACCCAGTACTTC
abundance: .; v_gene: TRBV11-3; d_gene: .; j_gene: TRBJ2-2; CDR3aa: CASSLQGPGTGELFF; CDR3nt: TGTGCCAGCAGCTTACAGGGTCCCGGGACCGGGGAGCTGTTTTTT
abundance: once; v_gene: TRBV6-1; d_gene: .; j_gene: TRBJ2-3; CDR3aa: CASSEGSGTQYF; CDR3nt: TGTGCCAGCAGTGAAGGCAGCGGTACGCAGTATTTT